Shown below are 14 T cell receptor beta chains from a single sample sequenced in a study of shared clonotypes between healthy human individuals. CD45RO-negative cells were positively selected for CCR7, leaving out terminally differentiated effector memory CD45RA+ cells. Repertoires were generated with immunoSEQ multiplex PCR, while TCRdb's copy carries only in-frame clones and drops some. This table holds under 2,000,000 clones, approximately 95% found once. Sequencing was done on a sample of naive CD8+ T cells sorted from blood. These TCRs come from a man younger than 35 in good health.

The CDR3 sequence: CASSQEVGLVYNEQFF. Written as DNA, the CDR3 is TGCGCCAGCAGCCAAGAAGTAGGACTAGTCTACAATGAGCAGTTCTTC. The chain carries TRBV4-3 and TRBJ2-1; 7 nucleotides agree with TRBD2. Losses at the gene ends were 0 bases for V and 3 bases for J; bases not matched to a gene: 5. This CDR3 is built from 16 residues. In germline, CDR1 is LGHNA, CDR2 YSLEER.

This clone was counted a few times. Different DNA sequences within this sample yield the same CDR3. This rearrangement joins TRBV18 to TRBJ2-7; a weak D match, TRBD1 (6 bases). Looked up from germline, CDR1 is KGHSH and CDR2 is LQKENI. The germline V and J ends were trimmed by 0 bases and 3 bases, with 9 bases remaining between them. The CDR3 is 14 residues long. In DNA, the CDR3 is TGTGCCAGCTCACCACCGGGACAACTCTACGAGCAGTACTTC. Encoded protein: CASSPPGQLYEQYF.

The J gene is TRBJ2-3, the V gene TRBV7-9; no firm D call. The CDR3 has 13 amino acids. V was trimmed by 6 bases and J by 5 bases, leaving 12 bases between them. The germline V gene has CDR1 SEHNR and CDR2 FQNEAQ (reference sequence). CDR3 sequence: CASRKGRGDTQYF. In DNA, the CDR3 is TGTGCCAGCAGAAAAGGCCGAGGAGATACGCAGTATTTT.

The chain carries TRBV7-9 and TRBJ2-7; 9 nucleotides agree with TRBD1. The CDR3 totals 17 residues. The J segment lost 3 bases and the V segment lost 6 bases, leaving 15 bases of the junction unmatched. Germline loops: CDR1 SEHNR, CDR2 FQNEAQ (reference sequence). CDR3 in DNA: TGTGCCAGCAGTTCGGGGGGCGACAGGGGGTTCGTCTACGAGCAGTACTTC. Amino acid sequence: CASSSGGDRGFVYEQYF.

The chain carries TRBV5-1 and TRBJ2-7; D is possibly TRBD2 (6 bases). The CDR3 extends over 14 amino acids. The V end was cut by 4 bases, the J end by 4 bases, with 15 bases between. The germline CDR1 and CDR2 sequences are SGHRS and YFSETQ. CDR3 loop: CASSLAGSQYEQYF. CDR3 DNA: TGCGCCAGCAGCCTCGCGGGGAGTCAGTACGAGCAGTACTTC. The full variable domain, its missing parts supplied by reference TRBV5-1 and TRBJ2-7, is KAGVTQTPRYLIKTRGQQVTLSCSPISGHRSVSWYQQTPGQGLQFLFEYFSETQRNKGNFPGRFSGRQFSNSRSEMNVSTLELGDSALYLCASSLAGSQYEQYFGPGTRLTVT.

The J gene is TRBJ1-1, the V gene TRBV7-8; 9 bases are a match to TRBD1. The germline CDR1 and CDR2 sequences are SGHVS and FQNEAQ. The V segment lost 4 bases and the J segment 6 bases; nucleotides outside the gene matches: 9. The CDR3 spans 15 residues. CDR3 DNA sequence: TGTGCCAGCAGCTCCTCCGGGACAGGGTTGCCTGAAGCTTTCTTT. It is translated as CASSSSGTGLPEAFF.

This rearrangement joins TRBV5-1 to TRBJ1-1, with D possibly TRBD1 on 6 matching bases. Germline lookup yields CDR1 SGHRS and CDR2 YFSETQ. The CDR3 is 14 residues long. The V gene lost 3 bases and the J gene lost 0 bases, with 9 bases spanning the gap. The CDR3 reads CASSSDSLNTEAFF. CDR3 coding DNA: TGCGCCAGCAGCTCGGACAGCCTGAACACTGAAGCTTTCTTT.

The rearrangement uses TRBV5-4 and TRBJ2-1; D not certain. The germline V gene encodes CDR1 SGHNT and CDR2 YYREEE (reference sequence). V was clipped by 1 base and J by 4 bases, with 6 bases between them. This CDR3 contains 13 residues. The CDR3, as DNA: TGTGCCAGCAGCTTGAAAAGTTACAATGAGCAGTTCTTC. Its translation is CASSLKSYNEQFF.

The chain uses TRBV2 and TRBJ2-4, with TRBD1 identical over 9 bases. The germline V gene encodes CDR1 SNHLY and CDR2 FYNNEI. The CDR3 sequence is 17 residues long. The trim removed 4 bases at V and 8 bases at J, leaving 15 bases unmatched. Here the CDR3 reads CASSVFSGQGKIDIQYF. The CDR3 DNA is TGTGCCAGCAGTGTATTTTCAGGACAGGGGAAAATAGACATTCAGTACTTC.

On this clone itself: Additional DNA sequences in this sample encode the identical CDR3. The genes are TRBV27 and TRBJ1-1; D remains unclear. Germline CDR1 reads MNHEY; CDR2 reads SMNVEV (reference sequence). V was cut by 3 bases and J by 1 base, with 6 bases left in between. CDR3 length equals 13 residues. CDR3 in DNA: TGTGCCAGCAGTTTGATTGCGAACACTGAAGCTTTCTTT. Translation gives CASSLIANTEAFF.

The V and J genes are TRBV5-6 and TRBJ2-2; D is unresolved. Germline loops: CDR1 SGHDT, CDR2 YYEEEE. Trimming removed 2 bases at V and 7 bases at J, with 6 bases between. There are 12 residues in the CDR3. The CDR3 sequence is CASSLADGELFF. CDR3 nucleotides: TGTGCCAGCAGCTTAGCTGACGGGGAGCTGTTTTTT.

The chain couples TRBV27 to TRBJ2-2, with 10 bases identical to TRBD2. The ends lost 3 bases at V and 3 bases at J; junction bases unmatched: 1. CDR1 is MNHEY, CDR2 SMNVEV, per germline (reference sequence). The CDR3 loop spans 15 amino acids. CDR3 nucleotides: TGTGCCAGCAGTTTCGGACTAGCGGACACCGGGGAGCTGTTTTTT. Translated: CASSFGLADTGELFF.

The chain carries TRBV5-4 and TRBJ2-2, with TRBD1 matching 7 bases. V was pared by 1 base and J by 7 bases, with 7 bases of the junction left unmatched. Germline assignment: CDR1 SGHNT and CDR2 YYREEE (reference sequence). The CDR3 is 15 amino acids. The CDR3 nucleotides are TGTGCCAGCAGCTTGCGGGGACAGCTCATCGGGGAGCTGTTTTTT. Its translation is CASSLRGQLIGELFF. Full variable domain (outside the CDR3, taken from reference TRBV5-4 and TRBJ2-2): ETGVTQSPTHLIKTRGQQVTLRCSSQSGHNTVSWYQQALGQGPQFIFQYYREEENGRGNFPPRFSGLQFPNYSSELNVNALELDDSALYLCASSLRGQLIGELFFGEGSRLTVL.

In nucleotides, the CDR3 is TGTGCCACCGGGGACAGCAATAATGAAAAACTGTTTTTT. This translates into CATGDSNNEKLFF. This chain uses TRBV15 with TRBJ1-4; 7 nucleotides agree with TRBD1. The CDR3 is 13 amino acids. Unmatched junction bases numbered 4, after V lost 8 bases and J lost 4 bases. Germline loops: CDR1 LNHNV, CDR2 YYDKDF (reference sequence).